These 16 T cell receptor beta chains originate from one sample sequenced in a study of blood T cell repertoires in COVID-19. Generated by immunoSEQ multiplex PCR, the TCRdb table keeps only in-frame clones and is missing some. The data hold more than 150,000 clones, with roughly 80% observed a single time. The sample taken for sequencing was PBMCs or T cells enriched from blood (not recorded which). Receptor source: a man in his 60s who had been exposed to COVID-19.

The V call is TRBV5-4, the J call TRBJ2-1; D not certain. The V and J ends lost 7 bases and 9 bases respectively, with 17 bases between them. This CDR3 is built from 13 residues. Germline V gene lookup returns CDR1 SGHNT and CDR2 YYREEE (reference sequence). The CDR3 DNA reads TGTGCCAGCGCCCGAGAGGCCGGCGGTGAGCAGTTCTTC. Protein: CASAREAGGEQFF.

This rearrangement joins TRBV19 to TRBJ2-3, with 8 bases identical to TRBD2. The CDR3 consists of 16 residues. Unmatched junction bases numbered 9, after V lost 3 bases and J lost 4 bases. The germline gives CDR1 LNHDA, CDR2 SQIVND (reference sequence). CDR3 sequence reads: CASSIQGTRYADTQYF. The CDR3 bases are TGTGCCAGTAGTATTCAGGGGACTAGGTACGCAGATACGCAGTATTTT. Drawing the rest from reference TRBV19 and TRBJ2-3, the complete variable domain is DGGITQSPKYLFRKEGQNVTLSCEQNLNHDAMYWYRQDPGQGLRLIYYSQIVNDFQKGDIAEGYSVSREKKESFPLTVTSAQKNPTAFYLCASSIQGTRYADTQYFGPGTRLTVL.

The rearrangement uses TRBV11-2 and TRBJ1-4; 7 nucleotides align to TRBD1. Trimming removed 5 bases from V and 8 bases from J; junction bases left unmatched: 8. Germline-derived CDR1 and CDR2 are SGHAT and FQNNGV. The CDR3 is 14 amino acids. In nucleotides, the CDR3 is TGTGCCAGCAGCGACAGGGCTGAAAGAGAAAAACTGTTTTTT. Translating gives CASSDRAEREKLFF.

The CDR3: CASSARGWGEQFF. CDR3 DNA: TGTGCCAGCAGTGCCCGGGGGTGGGGTGAGCAGTTCTTC. V gene TRBV27 combines with J gene TRBJ2-1; D is perhaps TRBD2 (6 bases). CDR1 MNHEY and CDR2 SMNVEV come from the germline V gene (reference sequence). CDR3 size: 13 residues. Trimming shortened V by 5 bases and J by 9 bases, and 14 bases separated the two germline ends.

The chain links TRBV24-1 to TRBJ1-1, with D perhaps matching TRBD1 (5 bases). V shed 7 bases and J shed 6 bases, with 11 bases lying between them. Per germline, CDR1 KGHDR and CDR2 SFDVKD. The CDR3 sequence is 12 residues long. The CDR3, as DNA: TGTGCCACCAGGCAGGGTAACGCTGAAGCTTTCTTT. Protein product: CATRQGNAEAFF.

The chain has TRBV7-9 and TRBJ1-3; 11 bases fit TRBD1. The CDR3 extends over 19 amino acids. V dropped 3 bases and J dropped 0; count of bases not matched to a gene: 10. CDR1 and CDR2 from the germline V gene are SEHNR and FQNEAQ (reference sequence). This chain's CDR3 is CASSFPPGQGGLSGNTIYF. The CDR3 DNA reads TGTGCCAGCAGCTTTCCCCCGGGACAGGGGGGACTCTCTGGAAACACCATATATTTT.

This chain joins TRBV28 and TRBJ1-4; 7 bases are shared with TRBD1. J gave up 2 bases and V 6 bases, and 9 bases lay outside the gene matches. Per the germline V gene, CDR1 is MDHEN and CDR2 is SYDVKM. The CDR3 loop spans 16 amino acids. The CDR3 loop is CASSYTIQGTNEKLFF. In DNA form, the CDR3 reads TGTGCCAGCAGCTACACTATACAGGGGACTAATGAAAAACTGTTTTTT.

In the case of this clone: Mismatch with germline at one junction end may stem from a read error. Other DNA sequences within the sample encode an identical CDR3. The rearrangement uses TRBV7-2 and TRBJ1-2, with 11 nucleotides matching TRBD1. CDR3 length: 17 residues. Germline values: CDR1 SGHTA, CDR2 FQGNSA. The CDR3 sequence is CASRQLGGTGGNYGYTF. CDR3 nucleotides: TGCGCCAGCCGCCAATTGGGGGGGACAGGGGGAAACTATGGCTACACCTTC.

J is TRBJ2-7 and V is TRBV18; 8 bases match TRBD1. CDR3 length equals 14 residues. Trimming removed 4 bases from V and 6 bases from J; junction bases left unmatched: 8. Germline-derived CDR1 and CDR2 are KGHSH and LQKENI. The CDR3 is CASSHGTGGAEQYF. In nucleotides, the CDR3 is TGTGCCAGCTCACACGGGACAGGCGGGGCCGAGCAGTACTTC.

The CDR3 region is CASSLRRTGGVLAGHQETQYF. The CDR3 coding sequence is TGTGCCAGCAGTTTACGTCGGACAGGGGGTGTTCTAGCGGGGCACCAAGAGACCCAGTACTTC. This chain connects TRBV27 to TRBJ2-5; the D gene is possibly TRBD1 (10 bases). The CDR3 length is 21 residues. Germline-derived CDR1 and CDR2 are MNHEY and SMNVEV (reference sequence). Trimming shortened V by 2 bases and J by 0 bases, and 28 bases separated the two germline ends.

This clone was counted a single time. The chain employs TRBV23-1 and TRBJ1-2; D is undetermined. TRBV23-1 is an open reading frame, and its role is uncertain. The V and J ends lost 0 bases and 7 bases respectively, with 6 bases between them. The CDR3 contains 12 residues. CDR3 nucleotide sequence: TGCGCCAGCAGTCAATCGCCGGTTGGCTACACCTTC. Protein sequence: CASSQSPVGYTF.

The chain is built from TRBV7-3 and TRBJ2-7; no clear D gene. Trimming cost V 5 bases and J 2 bases, with 4 bases left between them. This CDR3 has 11 residues. The germline CDR1 and CDR2 sequences are SGHTA and FQGTGA. This chain's CDR3 is CASSPAYEQYF. For the CDR3, the DNA is TGTGCCAGCAGCCCGGCCTACGAGCAGTACTTC.

The chain employs TRBV6-5 and TRBJ2-7; 8 bases agree with TRBD2. The V and J ends lost 7 bases and 0 bases, in that order; junction bases with no gene match: 8. CDR3 length: 15 residues. Germline loops: CDR1 MNHEY, CDR2 SVGAGI. The CDR3 coding sequence is TGTGCCAGCACCAGCCGGGGGGGGCGCTCCTACGAGCAGTACTTC. Its protein is CASTSRGGRSYEQYF.

The chain recombines TRBV19 with TRBJ2-7; D may be TRBD2 (6 bases). V was clipped by 6 bases and J by 0 bases, with 12 bases between them. From germline, CDR1 is LNHDA and CDR2 SQIVND (reference sequence). CDR3 size: 14 residues. DNA of the CDR3: TGTGCCAGTAGGGTGCGGGAAAGCTCCTACGAGCAGTACTTC. It encodes CASRVRESSYEQYF.

The genes are TRBV9 and TRBJ1-6, with 9 bases matching TRBD1. J lost 6 bases, V lost 0 bases, and 1 base had no gene match. Germline CDR1 reads SGDLS; CDR2 reads YYNGEE. The CDR3 has 15 amino acids. CDR3 nucleotides: TGTGCCAGCAGCGTAGGGACAGGGGCTAATTCACCCCTCCACTTT. This encodes CASSVGTGANSPLHF.

V and J are TRBV28 and TRBJ1-2, with D possibly TRBD1 on 6 matching bases. Germline-derived CDR1 and CDR2 are MDHEN and SYDVKM. V was trimmed by 3 bases and J by 4 bases, leaving 9 bases between them. The CDR3 is made up of 13 amino acids. This CDR3 is CASSLLQGYGYTF. In DNA form, the CDR3 reads TGTGCCAGCAGTTTGCTACAGGGCTATGGCTACACCTTC.